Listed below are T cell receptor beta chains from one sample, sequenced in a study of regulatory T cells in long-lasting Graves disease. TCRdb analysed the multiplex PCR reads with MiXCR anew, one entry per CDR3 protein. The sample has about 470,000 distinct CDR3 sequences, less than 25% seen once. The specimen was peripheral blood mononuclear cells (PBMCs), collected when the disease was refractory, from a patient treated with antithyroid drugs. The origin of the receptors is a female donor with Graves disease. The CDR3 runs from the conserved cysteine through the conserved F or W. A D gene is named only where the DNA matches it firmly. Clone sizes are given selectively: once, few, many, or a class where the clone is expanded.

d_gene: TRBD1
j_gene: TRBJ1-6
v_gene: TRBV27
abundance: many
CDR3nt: TGTGCCAGCAGTTTCCAACAGGGGTTATATAATTCACCCCTCCACTTT
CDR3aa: CASSFQQGLYNSPLHF

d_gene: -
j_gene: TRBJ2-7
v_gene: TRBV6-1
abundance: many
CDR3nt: TGTGCCAGCACTATCGGACGACCTTCCTACGAGCAGTACTTC
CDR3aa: CASTIGRPSYEQYF

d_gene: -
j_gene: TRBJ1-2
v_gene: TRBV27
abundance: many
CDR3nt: TGTGCCAGCATGAGTTTAGACGGGGGCGCGGGAGAAAACTATGGCTACACCTTC
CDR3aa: CASMSLDGGAGENYGYTF

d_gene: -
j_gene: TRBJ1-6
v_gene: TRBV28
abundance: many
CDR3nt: TGTGCCAGCAGTAACGTGGATTCACCCCTCCACTTT
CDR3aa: CASSNVDSPLHF

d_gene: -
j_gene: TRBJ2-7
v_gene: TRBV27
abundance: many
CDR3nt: TGTGCCAGCAGTTACCGGGACGGAGCCTACGAGCAGTACTTC
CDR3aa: CASSYRDGAYEQYF

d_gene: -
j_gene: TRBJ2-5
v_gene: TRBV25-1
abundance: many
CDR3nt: TGTGCCAGCAGTGAATCCGAGTGGGGGGAAGAGACCCAGTACTTC
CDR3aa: CASSESEWGEETQYF

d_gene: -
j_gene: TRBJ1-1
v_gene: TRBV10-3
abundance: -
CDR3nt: TGTGCCATCAGTGAGAGGGGAGGGGAGGCGAGGATGAACACTGAAGCTTTCTTT
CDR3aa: CAISERGGEARMNTEAFF

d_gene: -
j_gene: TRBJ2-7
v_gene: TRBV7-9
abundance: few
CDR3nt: TGTGCCAGCGGACCCCAAGTCTACGAGCAGTACTTC
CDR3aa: CASGPQVYEQYF

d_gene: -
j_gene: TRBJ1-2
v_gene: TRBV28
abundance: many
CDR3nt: TGTGCCAGCAGTTTAAGAGCCAGGCAGCTCAATGGCTACACCTTC
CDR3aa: CASSLRARQLNGYTF

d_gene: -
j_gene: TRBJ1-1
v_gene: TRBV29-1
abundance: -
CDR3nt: TGCAGCGCCCGACGGGGGAACACTGAAGCTTTCTTT
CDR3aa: CSARRGNTEAFF

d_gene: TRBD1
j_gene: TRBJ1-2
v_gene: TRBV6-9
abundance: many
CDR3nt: TGTGCCAGCAGTTACTCAAACAGGGGGTTAAGCTATGGCTACACCTTC
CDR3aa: CASSYSNRGLSYGYTF

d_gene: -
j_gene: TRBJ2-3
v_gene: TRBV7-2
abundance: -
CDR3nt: TGTGCCAGCAGGGAAGGAAGCACAGATACGCAGTATTTT
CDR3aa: CASREGSTDTQYF

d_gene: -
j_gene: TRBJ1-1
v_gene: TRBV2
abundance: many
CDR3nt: TGTGCCAGAGTCCGGCTCTGGGAAACTCAAGGCACTGAAGCTTTCTTT
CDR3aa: CARVRLWETQGTEAFF

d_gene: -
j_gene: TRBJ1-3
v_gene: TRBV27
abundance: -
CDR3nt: TGTGCCAGCAGCCCCTCCCACTTATTGGGGGGCCTTAGGAGGAACACCATATATTTT
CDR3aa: CASSPSHLLGGLRRNTIYF

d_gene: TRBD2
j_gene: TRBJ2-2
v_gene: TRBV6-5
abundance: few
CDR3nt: TGTGCCAGCAGTTGGGACTGGGCGGGAGGGCCTCGGTCAACCGGGGAGCTGTTTTTT
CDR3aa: CASSWDWAGGPRSTGELFF

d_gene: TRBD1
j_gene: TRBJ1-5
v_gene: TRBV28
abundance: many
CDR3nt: TGTGCCAGCAGTCCCCTCCGGGACAGGGGGCATCAGCCCCAGCATTTT
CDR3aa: CASSPLRDRGHQPQHF

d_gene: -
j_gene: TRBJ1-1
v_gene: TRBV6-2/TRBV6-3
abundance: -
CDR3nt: TGTGCCGGCAGTGAAGTCGGGGGGTACACTGAAGCTTTCTTT
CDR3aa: CAGSEVGGYTEAFF

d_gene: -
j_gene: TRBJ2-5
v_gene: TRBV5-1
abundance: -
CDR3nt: TGCGCCAGCAGCTTGGAGGGCAGTCCGGAGACCCAGTACTTC
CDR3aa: CASSLEGSPETQYF

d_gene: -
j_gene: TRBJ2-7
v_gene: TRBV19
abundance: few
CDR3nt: TGTGCCAGTAGTAGAGGGGCGCGCTACGAGCAGTACTTC
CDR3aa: CASSRGARYEQYF

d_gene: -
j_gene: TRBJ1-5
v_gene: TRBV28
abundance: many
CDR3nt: TGTGCCAGCAGTTCCCTTACGGGACGGAAAAATCAGCCCCAGCATTTT
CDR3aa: CASSSLTGRKNQPQHF

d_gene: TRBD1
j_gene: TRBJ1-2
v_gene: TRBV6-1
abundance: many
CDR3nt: TGTGCCAGCAGTGAAGGGGACAGCCTCGCCGGCTACACCTTC
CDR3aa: CASSEGDSLAGYTF

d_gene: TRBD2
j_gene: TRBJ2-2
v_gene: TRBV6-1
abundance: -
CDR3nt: TGTGCCAGCAGTACCCTTAGCGGGACCGGGGAGCTGTTTTTT
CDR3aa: CASSTLSGTGELFF

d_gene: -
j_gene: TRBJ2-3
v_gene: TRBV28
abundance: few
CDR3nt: TGTGCCAGCAGTTTGATAGTGTATACCGGGACGGCAAGCACAGATACGCAGTATTTT
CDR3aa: CASSLIVYTGTASTDTQYF

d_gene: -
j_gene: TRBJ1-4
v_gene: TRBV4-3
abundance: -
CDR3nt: TGCGCCAGCAGCCGAAGGGTGGGTGAGGATGAAAAACTGTTTTTT
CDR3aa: CASSRRVGEDEKLFF

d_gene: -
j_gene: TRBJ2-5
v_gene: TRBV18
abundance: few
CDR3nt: TGTGCCAGCTCACCACCGGACTTGAAAAAGACCCAGTACTTC
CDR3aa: CASSPPDLKKTQYF

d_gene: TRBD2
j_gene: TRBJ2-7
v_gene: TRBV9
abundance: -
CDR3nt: TGTGCCAGCACCGAAGGGCGGGAGGGCCGTTACGAGCAGTACTTC
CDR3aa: CASTEGREGRYEQYF

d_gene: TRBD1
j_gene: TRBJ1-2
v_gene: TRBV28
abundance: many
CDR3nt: TGTGCCAGCGGAACCCCAGGGGGCCGTGGCTACACCTTC
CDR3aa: CASGTPGGRGYTF

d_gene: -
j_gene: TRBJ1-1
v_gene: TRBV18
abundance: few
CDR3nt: TGTGCCAGCTCAGCAGTTCGGTCGAACACTGAAGCTTTCTTT
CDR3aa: CASSAVRSNTEAFF

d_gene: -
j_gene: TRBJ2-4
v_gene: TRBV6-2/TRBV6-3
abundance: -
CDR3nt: TGTGCCAGCAGTTACCCCCTCAGTAATCTAGCCAAAAACATTCAGTACTTC
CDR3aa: CASSYPLSNLAKNIQYF

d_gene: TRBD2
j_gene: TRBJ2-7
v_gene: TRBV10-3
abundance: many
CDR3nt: TGTGCCATCAGTGAGTCGGGCCTAGCGGGAGACGAGCAGTACTTC
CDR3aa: CAISESGLAGDEQYF

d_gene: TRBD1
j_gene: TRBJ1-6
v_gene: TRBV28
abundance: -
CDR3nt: TGTGCCAGCAGTTTAAGGACAGGGGGGCGGTCACCCCTCCACTTT
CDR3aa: CASSLRTGGRSPLHF

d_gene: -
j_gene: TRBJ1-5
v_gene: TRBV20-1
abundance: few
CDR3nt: TGCAGTGCTAGAGATAGGGGGGGGGGCCCTAATCAGCCCCAGCATTTT
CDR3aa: CSARDRGGGPNQPQHF

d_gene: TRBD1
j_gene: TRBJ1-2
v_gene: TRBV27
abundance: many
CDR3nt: TGTGCCAGCAGTTACGGGAGGACAGGTTTTGGCTACACCTTC
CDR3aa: CASSYGRTGFGYTF

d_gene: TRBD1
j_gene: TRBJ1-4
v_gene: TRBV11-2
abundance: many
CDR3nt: TGTGCCAGCAGCTTAGATGGGACAGGGGCTAATGAAAAACTGTTTTTT
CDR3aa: CASSLDGTGANEKLFF

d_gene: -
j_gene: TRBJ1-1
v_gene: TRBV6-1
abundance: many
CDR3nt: TGTGCCAGCAGTCCAGCCCTGAACACTGAAGCTTTCTTT
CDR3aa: CASSPALNTEAFF

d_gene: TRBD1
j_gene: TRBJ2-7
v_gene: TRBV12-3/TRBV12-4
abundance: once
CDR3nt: TGTGCCAGCAGTTTAGCGCTTCCGGGACAGGGCTACGAGCAGTACTTC
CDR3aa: CASSLALPGQGYEQYF

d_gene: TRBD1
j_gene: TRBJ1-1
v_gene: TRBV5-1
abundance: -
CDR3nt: TGCGCCAGCAGCCCGCGAGGGACAGGGATTACTGAAGCTTTCTTT
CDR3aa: CASSPRGTGITEAFF

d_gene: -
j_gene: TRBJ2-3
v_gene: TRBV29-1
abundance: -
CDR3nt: TGCAGCGTTGTACCGCCAGGACAGAGGAGGTCAGATACGCAGTATTTT
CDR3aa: CSVVPPGQRRSDTQYF

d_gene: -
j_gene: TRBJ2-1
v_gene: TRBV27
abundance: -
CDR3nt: TGTGCCAGCAGTTTATCGCGGTCGGGGGCGCTTGAGCAGTTCTTC
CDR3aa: CASSLSRSGALEQFF

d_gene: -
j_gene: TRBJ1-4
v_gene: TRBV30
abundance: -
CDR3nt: TGTGCCTGGAGTGGTAGCAATGAAAAACTGTTTTTT
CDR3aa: CAWSGSNEKLFF

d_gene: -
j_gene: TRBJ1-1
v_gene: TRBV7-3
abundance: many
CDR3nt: TGTGCCAGCAGCACCTCAGGGGCGCGGAACACTGAAGCTTTCTTT
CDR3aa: CASSTSGARNTEAFF

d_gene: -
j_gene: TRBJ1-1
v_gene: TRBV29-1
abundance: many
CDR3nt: TGCAGCGTTGGCCCGGGAACTGAAGCTTTCTTT
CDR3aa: CSVGPGTEAFF